The present T cell receptor (beta chain) was sequenced within a study of molecular identifiers for immune sequencing clone quantification. This clonotype was counted a few times. As yet, its antigen is unknown. Given a much more abundant clone one base away, this may be a read error. General study findings and limits: Jurkat TCR RNA spiked in from one cell could reportedly be detected among approximately 980,000 naive cells.

The germline V gene has CDR1 SEHNR and CDR2 FQNEAQ (reference sequence). This CDR3 contains 12 residues. TCRdb re-derived calls from the PCR reads in MiXCR, one entry per CDR3 protein. The table includes approximately 97,000 distinct CDR3 sequences, 24% detected once. Sequences were obtained from naive CD8+ T cells from blood, with Jurkat cell RNA spiked in. Specified subset: FACS-sorted CD8+CD4-CCR7+CD45RA+ naive T cells. This sequence was found in a human donor in good health. Some libraries in this study had Jurkat cell RNA spiked in. This rearrangement joins TRBV7-9 to TRBJ1-1; D gene unclear. The CDR3 sequence is CASSFSGTEALF. CDR3 bases: TGTGCCAGCAGCTTCTCCGGCACTGAAGCTCTCTTT.